The present T cell receptor beta chain was sequenced within a study of T cells in Graves' hyperthyroidism and ophthalmopathy. Patients were excluded because of uncontrolled infection, other autoimmune disease, pregnancy or lactation. There are a few counts of this clonotype. Its antigen is not identified. Amplification of TCR beta CDR3 regions was performed using RNA transcripts as template. A first-round RT-PCR of the TCR CDR3 used the HTBI primer set. TCRdb reprocessed the multiplex PCR reads with MiXCR, giving one entry per CDR3 protein. The sample shows some 720,000 distinct CDR3 sequences, roughly 15% of them seen only once. Study-level results: Among clonotypes expanded in thyroid above 0.001, most were also found in blood.

Germline CDR1 reads LGHNA; CDR2 reads YSLEER. The CDR3 runs to 16 residues. J was trimmed by 3 bases and V by 6 bases; bases with no gene match: 12. The clonotype comes from a man younger than 30 with Graves' hyperthyroidism. The gene calls are TRBV4-3 and TRBJ2-5, with 8 bases lining up with TRBD2. The sequenced sample was blood. The CDR3 DNA reads as TGCGCCAGCAGTCCCGGGGGGATCGGGGGGGAAGAGACCCAGTACTTC. This codes for CASSPGGIGGEETQYF.